This T cell receptor (beta chain) was identified in a study of metastatic and nonmetastatic thyroid tumors. All patients were untreated before thyroid surgery. Study-wide findings and caveats: Versus benign nodules, malignant thyroid tumors reportedly had significantly higher TCR beta diversity, in blood and tumor.

About this clone: Its antigen is not identified.

With MiXCR, TCRdb called clones anew from the PCR reads. The profile shows 5,500 to 8,000 clones, under 45% of them singletons. This CDR3 region has 18 residues. V dropped 1 base and J dropped 4 bases, with 23 bases sitting between them. Germline CDR1 is MNHEY and CDR2 is SMNVEV (reference sequence). J is TRBJ2-7 and V is TRBV27; a possible D gene is TRBD1 (7 bases). What was sequenced was adjacent normal tissue. The source is a female donor with papillary thyroid cancer or a benign thyroid nodule (not recorded which). Some clones in this sample may be carry-over from other donors' samples. Here the CDR3 reads CASSLYGRVGQGGYEQYF. As DNA, the CDR3 is TGTGCCAGCAGTTTATATGGCCGAGTGGGGCAGGGGGGTTACGAGCAGTACTTC.